These T cell receptor beta chains were read from a single sample in a study of cytomegalovirus exposure and HLA in healthy donors. Clones were sequenced by immunoSEQ multiplex PCR, and TCRdb holds only the in-frame ones, with some missing. The table lists about 160,000 clones, approximately 85% of them singletons. The specimen sequenced was PBMCs. Receptors were obtained from a man aged 45-65 years in good health and CMV-seropositive. The CDR3 runs from the conserved cysteine through the conserved F or W. The D gene is left open where the match is weak.

CDR3 protein	V gene	J gene	D gene
CASSPGLLNTGELFF	TRBV5-4	TRBJ2-2	TRBD2
CASSLIGREDQPQHF	TRBV7-9	TRBJ1-5	.
CASRMIASSYNEQFF	TRBV6-6	TRBJ2-1	.
CASTRDRFNQPQHF	TRBV6-1	TRBJ1-5	TRBD1
CASATRLGNTIYF	TRBV5-5	TRBJ1-3	.
CASSLGGRAGEQYF	TRBV7-9	TRBJ2-7	TRBD2
CASSQGGYRENTYSPLHF	TRBV4-1	TRBJ1-6	.
CASSSSGQRDFNEKLFF	TRBV7-9	TRBJ1-4	.
CASSSTSGRAREQFF	TRBV7-9	TRBJ2-1	TRBD2
CAWTLSGSRADTQYF	TRBV30	TRBJ2-3	TRBD2
CASSEALTGIYGYTF	TRBV2	TRBJ1-2	TRBD1
CASSDRTGKTNQPQHF	TRBV2	TRBJ1-5	TRBD1
CASSPDMEGVETQYF	TRBV5-1	TRBJ2-5	.
CASSLRRFSFYEQYF	TRBV19	TRBJ2-7	.
CAWTKKGGATEAFF	TRBV30	TRBJ1-1	.
CASSIRQGGSEQFF	TRBV19	TRBJ2-1	.
CASSQGTSAPDTQYF	TRBV4-2	TRBJ2-3	TRBD2
CASSGGREETQYF	TRBV10-1	TRBJ2-5	.
CASSRDISGEQFF	TRBV18	TRBJ2-1	.
CASRYTGGGYTF	TRBV2	TRBJ1-2	TRBD1
CASSPRTSGYEQYF	TRBV7-9	TRBJ2-7	TRBD2
CASRFGSNTEAFF	TRBV12-2	TRBJ1-1	.
CASSPRGQETQYF	TRBV6-1	TRBJ2-5	.
CAIRQGAGTEAFF	TRBV10-3	TRBJ1-1	TRBD1
CASSLGQGSSYEQYF	TRBV11-3	TRBJ2-7	.
CASSPTAAGTEAFF	TRBV5-1	TRBJ1-1	.
CASSLNGLTDTQYF	TRBV27	TRBJ2-3	.
CASSSRRNTDTQYF	TRBV11-2	TRBJ2-3	.
CASSVGLAGVLKDTQYF	TRBV5-1	TRBJ2-3	TRBD2
CASSLVVGTSGGNEQFF	TRBV5-1	TRBJ2-1	TRBD2
CASSLTLLFYEQYF	TRBV28	.	.
CASSPNEDRIYEQYF	TRBV21-1	TRBJ2-7	.
CASSFQMDSEQFF	TRBV27	TRBJ2-1	.
CASSLDFYNEQFF	TRBV27	TRBJ2-1	.
CASSIGDRVSTTYEQYF	TRBV19	TRBJ2-7	TRBD1
CASSVDHSSGNTIYF	TRBV9	TRBJ1-3	.
CASSVASASSYEQYF	TRBV7-6	TRBJ2-7	.
CASSPAGASTEAFF	TRBV7-3	TRBJ1-1	.
CAQIAPRSSYEQYF	TRBV21-1	TRBJ2-7	.
CASSDSTSGSYNEQFF	TRBV6-4	TRBJ2-1	TRBD2
CASSLEITSGNDEQFF	TRBV7-9	TRBJ2-1	TRBD2
CASSVGDRGGTDTQYF	TRBV9	TRBJ2-3	TRBD1
CASSPETSGTDTQYF	TRBV18	TRBJ2-3	TRBD2
CASSLRPRQGNFLPLHF	TRBV5-5	TRBJ1-6	TRBD1
CAISNNIGGASYGYTF	TRBV10-3	TRBJ1-2	TRBD1
CASRDRGGQAYEQYF	TRBV6-1	TRBJ2-7	TRBD1
CAISVSSGRGTDTQYF	TRBV10-3	TRBJ2-3	TRBD2
CASSYSLAGVADTQYF	TRBV6-5	TRBJ2-3	TRBD2
CSVGVSGRAPDTQYF	TRBV29-1	TRBJ2-3	TRBD2
CSAGQADTEAFF	TRBV29-1	TRBJ1-1	TRBD1
CASSARDRVTDTQYF	TRBV5-1	TRBJ2-3	TRBD1
CASSLILYSREQFF	TRBV7-2	TRBJ2-1	.
CASSYSAGGFTDTQYF	TRBV6-5	TRBJ2-3	TRBD2
CASSGTLAATYEQYF	TRBV5-1	.	TRBD2